This T cell receptor (beta chain) appears in the sequencing data of a study of blood T cells in healthy people across ages. On this clonotype itself: Antigen specificity is unknown.

The second PCR ran about 6 to 11 cycles with a sample-barcoded 5' primer and J-beta primers. Tags on each cDNA molecule came from a template-switch adaptor with 12 random nucleotides. TCRdb used MiXCR to reprocess the 5' RACE reads, holding one entry per CDR3 protein. The sample lists a few hundred thousand distinct CDR3 sequences; about half were seen once. CDR1 SGHDN and CDR2 FVKESK come from the germline V gene. Trimming shortened V by 4 bases and J by 6 bases, and 10 bases separated the two germline ends. This CDR3 is 13 amino acids long. Each sample had at least 7 million PBMCs isolated. Notes on the study in general: Age showed a roughly linear inverse relationship with TCR beta diversity per million T cells. It was not known whether donors were CMV positive (a possible confounder of expanded clonotype changes).

The chain carries TRBV14 and TRBJ2-1; no reliable D call. Sequencing used blood. The receptor was isolated from a man between 60 and 75 years old in good health. CDR3 bases: TGTGCCAGCAGCCCCCACTTAGCCAATGAGCAGTTCTTC. This gives the protein CASSPHLANEQFF.